This T cell receptor (beta chain) was recovered during a study of T cells in Graves' hyperthyroidism and ophthalmopathy (dated by TCRdb to between 2018 and 2020). General notes on the study: Peripheral blood was sampled at the time of initial diagnosis, prior to any treatment. For training and testing, the 100 or so patients in the discovery cohort were randomly divided in a 7:3 ratio. TCR Vbeta CDR3 sequencing of fewer than 150 peripheral blood samples (roughly 43 ophthalmopathy, 75 to 80 hyperthyroidism and roughly 17 progressor patients) is reported in the paper. A discovery cohort of about a hundred patients, about 43 with Graves' ophthalmopathy and 57 with stable Graves' hyperthyroidism, was used to find distinguishing TCR V-J signatures. Prospective prediction of ophthalmopathy was tested in an independent validation cohort of approximately 18 hyperthyroidism patients and some 17 patients who later progressed to ophthalmopathy. In addition, the study compared T-cell repertoires in thyroid tissue and in blood from five or six Graves' hyperthyroidism patients. Once sampling was done, hyperthyroidism patients were given methimazole at a starting dose of 30 mg daily, whereas ophthalmopathy patients were given high-dose intravenous methylprednisolone.

This clonotype was seen at least ten times. Its target antigen remains unknown. There are no base qualities to consult, and no much larger clone falls within one base. Reading the germline V gene gives CDR1 SGHTA and CDR2 FQGTGA. The cysteine opens and the phenylalanine closes a CDR3 of 14 amino acids. This entry keeps only the CDR3 DNA: 42 bases, framed from base 1. Trimming at the junction amounts to 2 bases on V and 2 bases on J, and the germline ends lie 6 bases apart. Amplification of TCR beta CDR3 regions was carried out from RNA transcripts. For the first round of RT-PCR on the TCR CDR3, the HTBI primer set was used together with the Qiagen OneStep RT-PCR kit. The libraries were constructed in a second round of multiplex PCR and then size-selected and purified. Sequencing of the libraries was done on an Illumina HiSeq2000 using paired-end 100 bp reads. On the study's bioinformatics: SOAPnuke was used to process the raw data, with reads discarded if the reads contained adapters or uncalled bases, had a mean Phred below 15, or lacked an exact constant-primer or identifier match. High-quality paired reads were merged with COPE v1.2.5, and unique nucleotide sequences were defined as clonotypes. MiTCR v1.1 was used to align clonotypes to the IMGT TRBV, TRBD and TRBJ reference segments. The analysis was restricted to V-J combinations with a frequency above 0.0001, which together covered roughly 99% of the repertoires. The TCS score was defined as F50 (clonal expansion) divided by E x V (chaos), with BLOSUM62-based TCRdist calculated between CDR3 peptides within each V-J. Welch's t-statistics and random forest reduced roughly 540 V-J features to under 15, which were used in a naive Bayes classifier (R e1071). In TCRdb, the public reads were trimmed at Q25 with fastp and aligned with MiXCR, with productive beta chains retained. Identical CDR3 proteins give one entry, which carries the most common genes and DNA. The V and J calls shown here were made by TCRdb, not taken from the authors' results. This sample holds roughly 520,000 distinct CDR3 sequences; about 24% were observed only once. The ten biggest clones cover 11% of the sample.

Overall study results and their limits: Blood samples also contained most of the expanded thyroid clonotypes (frequency above 0.001), which suggests that blood repertoires may reflect thyroid immune responses. A model built on a 13 V-J signature distinguished ophthalmopathy from stable hyperthyroidism, reaching 85% to 90% sensitivity and around 82% specificity in cross-validation and 80%/75% in testing. In validation, the model predicted progression to ophthalmopathy with about 71% sensitivity and approximately 72% specificity, a median of 6.5 months before onset. No statistical method was used to fix the sample size in advance, and group allocation was not hidden from the investigators.

Moderately to severely active disease, a Clinical Activity Score of at least 3, a NOSPECS grade of at least 4, and a duration under 3 months were present in ophthalmopathy patients. Exclusion was applied to patients with uncontrolled infections, other autoimmune diseases, pregnancy or lactation. Diagnoses were established on the basis of clinical symptoms, serum thyroxine and TRAb, thyroid ultrasound, and orbital computed tomography. Ficoll-Paque density gradient centrifugation was used to isolate PBMCs from around 9.1 ml of fresh peripheral blood. Total RNA was extracted using Trizol reagent, and RNA quality was assessed on an Agilent 2100 Bioanalyzer.

The clonotype comes from a woman in her 30s with Graves' ophthalmopathy. The sequence links TRBV7-3 to TRBJ2-2; the D segment cannot be called with confidence. The material sequenced was blood. Read as DNA, the sequence is TGTGCCAGCAGCTTACTTGGTAACACCGGGGAGCTGTTTTTT. Its product reads: CASSLLGNTGELFF.